A selection of T cell receptor beta chains follows, all from one sample in a study of identical twins. TCRdb analysed the 5' RACE reads with MiXCR anew, one entry per CDR3 protein. The sample lists 750,000 to 950,000 distinct CDR3 sequences; 12% were seen once. These records were also assigned to another study, of yellow fever vaccine responses in identical twins.

The sample was PBMCs. The receptors were sampled from a woman under 30 in good health. Both conserved end residues are part of each CDR3.

V	CDR3
TRBV6-1	CASEKATSGFNEQFF
TRBV9	CASSVSTGGNSPLHF
TRBV20-1	CSVWGRGRGSYNEQFF
TRBV4-1	CASSTRGTGIKATNEKLFF
TRBV12-3/TRBV12-4	CASRVRWELFF
TRBV15	CATSSSGGGYTQYF
TRBV20-1	CSAREPPGRGSYEQYF
TRBV7-9	CASSLVLVRGYGYTF
TRBV10-3	CAISGRGGNTEAFF
TRBV6-5	CASSYSTGGGGWNEQFF
TRBV10-3	CAISSGGRVEAFF
TRBV20-1	CSARGGADQPQHF
TRBV5-1	CASSLGALANEQFF
TRBV28	CASSSGVNEPGNQETQYF
TRBV20-1	CSARSRAKNIQYF
TRBV28	CATRPLTVAGELFF
TRBV5-1	CASSLGDRGRSPLHF
TRBV5-8	CASTPWRFENIQYF
TRBV11-3	CASSKPGLAFYEQYF
TRBV12-3/TRBV12-4	CASSFGGQGVNYGYTF
TRBV9	CASATGGSTEAFF
TRBV7-2	CASSYRGTENEQFF
TRBV19	CASSPRGDWNNQPQHF
TRBV10-3	CANGGTSTDTQYF
TRBV3-1	CASSQALLPGLEKETQYF
TRBV3-1	CASSPPTESSYNEQFF
TRBV5-1	CASSFADTEQFF
TRBV20-1	CSARERRLAGGRKGYEQYF
TRBV3-1	CASSRGFYNSPLHF
TRBV6-5	CASSYFSGPTDTQYF
TRBV27	CASSLGGVSPLHF
TRBV25-1	CASSEPGSPYNEQFF
TRBV11-2	CASSFLAYEQYF
TRBV2	CASAAYYGYTF
TRBV6-2/TRBV6-3	CASSGQPTTNTGELFF
TRBV5-1	CASSPVGKQETQYF
TRBV29-1	CSVDSGQVYNEQFF
TRBV3-1	CASSRLAGQSNNEQFF
TRBV28	CAGGWGLVTGELFF
TRBV29-1	CSVGSGVANTEAFF
TRBV3-1	CASNLAGGWTGELFF
TRBV6-2/TRBV6-3	CASSYGPQQGASEQYF
TRBV9	CASSGALAADTQYF
TRBV10-3	CAISEKVLAAQETQYF
TRBV5-5	CASEFLGTGGETQYF
TRBV7-8	CASTPLGFNEQFF
TRBV10-2	CASSRRAEVVVNEQFF
TRBV5-1	CASSPGTLNTGELFF
TRBV10-2	CASRLGQGAETQYF
TRBV27	CASSFLSGLDTQYF
TRBV29-1	CSVPGQLGDSF
TRBV29-1	CSVEDPSGSSYNEQFF
TRBV7-9	CASSVTASYEQYF